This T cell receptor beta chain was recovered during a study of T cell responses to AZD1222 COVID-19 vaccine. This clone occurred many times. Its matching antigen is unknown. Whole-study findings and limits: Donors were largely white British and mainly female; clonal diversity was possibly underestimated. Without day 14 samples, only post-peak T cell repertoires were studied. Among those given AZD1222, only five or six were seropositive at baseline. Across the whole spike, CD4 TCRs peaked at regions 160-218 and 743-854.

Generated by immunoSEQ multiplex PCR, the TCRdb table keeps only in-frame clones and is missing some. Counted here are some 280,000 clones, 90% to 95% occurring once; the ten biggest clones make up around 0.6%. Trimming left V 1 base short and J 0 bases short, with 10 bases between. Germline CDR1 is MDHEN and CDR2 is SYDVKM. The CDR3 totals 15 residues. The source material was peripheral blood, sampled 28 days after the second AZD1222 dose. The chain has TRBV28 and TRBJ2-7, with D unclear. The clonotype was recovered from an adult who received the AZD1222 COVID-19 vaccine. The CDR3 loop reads CASSLFDQSSYEQYF. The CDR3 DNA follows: TGTGCCAGCAGTTTATTCGACCAGAGCTCCTACGAGCAGTACTTC.